This T cell receptor (beta chain) was captured in a study of blood T cell repertoires in COVID-19. Across the whole study: COVID-19 samples from acute and convalescent phases originated in the United States, Italy and Spain.

In this sample, this clone turned up a few times. Generated by immunoSEQ multiplex PCR, the TCRdb table keeps only in-frame clones and is missing some. This sample has roughly 190,000 clones, with roughly 82% found just once. CDR1 is LGHNA, CDR2 YSLEER, per germline. The CDR3 is 15 residues long. V was shortened by 4 bases and J by 8 bases, with 18 bases between the two germline ends. The TCR was taken from a woman aged 55-69 years with acute COVID-19. Sequencing used PBMCs or T cells enriched from blood (not recorded which). The chain uses TRBV4-3 and TRBJ2-1, with a weak D call TRBD1 (5 bases). CDR3 sequence (DNA): TGCGCCAGCAGCCTCGAGCAGGGCCTGGGCGATGAGCAGTTCTTC. Translated: CASSLEQGLGDEQFF.